A selection of T cell receptor beta chains follows, all from one sample in a study of T cells in Graves' hyperthyroidism and ophthalmopathy. TCRdb independently ran MiXCR on the multiplex PCR reads; one entry per CDR3 protein. The sample has 400,000 to 500,000 distinct CDR3 sequences; 14% to 15% are singletons. Sample: blood. The receptors originated from a man aged 18 to 29 with Graves' ophthalmopathy. Each CDR3 is given with its conserved first and last residue. The D gene is left open where the match is weak. The listing skips clone size in some rows; elsewhere it reads once, few, many or a size class.

D gene: .
J gene: TRBJ2-3
clone size: few
V gene: TRBV6-1
CDR3 DNA: TGTGCCAGCAGTAGGCGGGATACGCAGTATTTT
CDR3 protein: CASSRRDTQYF

D gene: TRBD2
J gene: TRBJ2-7
clone size: many
V gene: TRBV12-3/TRBV12-4
CDR3 DNA: TGTGCCAGCAGTCCAGGGACTAGCGGCTACGAGCAGTACTTC
CDR3 protein: CASSPGTSGYEQYF

D gene: TRBD1
J gene: TRBJ1-2
clone size: many
V gene: TRBV3-1
CDR3 DNA: TGTGCCAGCAGTCCGCTCCCGGGACAGGGTATCTATGGCTACACCTTC
CDR3 protein: CASSPLPGQGIYGYTF

D gene: TRBD1
J gene: TRBJ1-4
clone size: .
V gene: TRBV6-1
CDR3 DNA: TGTGCCAGCAGCACCAGGGGGGGAGAAGTGCAAGAAAAACTGTTTTTT
CDR3 protein: CASSTRGGEVQEKLFF

D gene: .
J gene: TRBJ2-2
clone size: .
V gene: TRBV18
CDR3 DNA: TGTGCCAGCTCACCACCGTCTGCAAACACCGGGGAGCTGTTTTTT
CDR3 protein: CASSPPSANTGELFF

D gene: .
J gene: TRBJ1-2
clone size: many
V gene: TRBV30
CDR3 DNA: TGTGCCTGGAGCGGGGTATATGGCTACACCTTC
CDR3 protein: CAWSGVYGYTF

D gene: .
J gene: TRBJ2-7
clone size: few
V gene: TRBV10-3
CDR3 DNA: TGTGCCATCAGCCCCGGGAGTGACGAGCAGTACTTC
CDR3 protein: CAISPGSDEQYF

D gene: TRBD1
J gene: TRBJ1-5
clone size: many
V gene: TRBV5-5
CDR3 DNA: TGTGCCAGCAGCCCGACAGGGGGGAATCAGCCCCAGCATTTT
CDR3 protein: CASSPTGGNQPQHF

D gene: .
J gene: TRBJ2-3
clone size: few
V gene: TRBV29-1
CDR3 DNA: TGCAGCGTTGAGGGGGGAGCAGATACGCAGTATTTT
CDR3 protein: CSVEGGADTQYF

D gene: TRBD1
J gene: TRBJ2-1
clone size: .
V gene: TRBV15
CDR3 DNA: TGTGCCACCTCCGAAGGGGGGACAGGGCCTTATGAGCAGTTCTTC
CDR3 protein: CATSEGGTGPYEQFF

D gene: TRBD2
J gene: TRBJ2-7
clone size: .
V gene: TRBV27
CDR3 DNA: TGTGCCAGCAGTCCAGCGGGTAGCGGGACCTACGAGCAGTACTTC
CDR3 protein: CASSPAGSGTYEQYF

D gene: .
J gene: TRBJ2-7
clone size: .
V gene: TRBV7-3
CDR3 DNA: TGTGCCAGCAGCCCTCCCTCGACAGCCAATAGCTCCTACGAGCAGTACTTC
CDR3 protein: CASSPPSTANSSYEQYF

D gene: .
J gene: TRBJ1-2
clone size: .
V gene: TRBV11-2
CDR3 DNA: TGTGCCAGCAGCTTAGGCCTCCCAGGGCCCGGAGGCCGATATGGCTACACCTTC
CDR3 protein: CASSLGLPGPGGRYGYTF

D gene: .
J gene: TRBJ2-6
clone size: many
V gene: TRBV2
CDR3 DNA: TGTGCCAGCAGCAGGGACATTGGGGCCAACGTCCTGACTTTC
CDR3 protein: CASSRDIGANVLTF

D gene: .
J gene: TRBJ1-1
clone size: .
V gene: TRBV19
CDR3 DNA: TGTGCCAGTAGTATACGCCCGCATGAAGCTTTCTTT
CDR3 protein: CASSIRPHEAFF

D gene: TRBD2
J gene: TRBJ2-3
clone size: many
V gene: TRBV9
CDR3 DNA: TGTGCCAGCAGCCTAAGCGGGACCACAGATACGCAGTATTTT
CDR3 protein: CASSLSGTTDTQYF

D gene: .
J gene: TRBJ1-5
clone size: .
V gene: TRBV5-1
CDR3 DNA: TGCGCCAGCAGCTGGGGTGGGGCATGGCAGCCCCAGCATTTT
CDR3 protein: CASSWGGAWQPQHF

D gene: .
J gene: TRBJ2-4
clone size: many
V gene: TRBV6-5
CDR3 DNA: TGTGCCAGCAGTTACTTAGCACAACTAGCCAAAAACATTCAGTACTTC
CDR3 protein: CASSYLAQLAKNIQYF

D gene: .
J gene: TRBJ1-6
clone size: .
V gene: TRBV5-1
CDR3 DNA: TGCGCCAGCAGCTTGGTTGCAGGGGAGTCCCTCCACTTT
CDR3 protein: CASSLVAGESLHF

D gene: TRBD1
J gene: TRBJ1-2
clone size: many
V gene: TRBV19
CDR3 DNA: TGTGCCAGTAGTACGGGACAGCAAAACTATGGCTACACCTTC
CDR3 protein: CASSTGQQNYGYTF

D gene: TRBD2
J gene: TRBJ2-1
clone size: many
V gene: TRBV7-2
CDR3 DNA: TGTGCCAGCAGCTTAGGGACTAGCGGGTCCAATGAGCAGTTCTTC
CDR3 protein: CASSLGTSGSNEQFF

D gene: .
J gene: TRBJ2-2
clone size: many
V gene: TRBV15
CDR3 DNA: TGTGCCACCAGCCCTCGAGACGCTAGCGAGCCCGGGGAGCTGTTTTTT
CDR3 protein: CATSPRDASEPGELFF

D gene: .
J gene: TRBJ1-1
clone size: .
V gene: TRBV29-1
CDR3 DNA: TGCAGCGTTGAGCCTTCGGGGGCGAACACTGAAGCTTTCTTT
CDR3 protein: CSVEPSGANTEAFF

D gene: .
J gene: TRBJ2-7
clone size: .
V gene: TRBV6-2/TRBV6-3
CDR3 DNA: TGTGCCAGCAGTTCATCGAGCGGCTCCTACGAGCGGTACTTC
CDR3 protein: CASSSSSGSYERYF

D gene: TRBD1
J gene: TRBJ2-1
clone size: many
V gene: TRBV7-9
CDR3 DNA: TGTGCCAGCAGCTTAGTTGGACAGGGGGCGCCGAATGAGCAGTTCTTC
CDR3 protein: CASSLVGQGAPNEQFF

D gene: .
J gene: TRBJ2-3
clone size: few
V gene: TRBV30
CDR3 DNA: TGTGCCTGGAAAGGGGCAGGGCGAGATACGCAGTATTTT
CDR3 protein: CAWKGAGRDTQYF

D gene: TRBD1
J gene: TRBJ1-5
clone size: many
V gene: TRBV10-3
CDR3 DNA: TGTGCCATCAGTGAGTCCAGGCAGGGGGCAGCTCAGCCCCAGCATTTT
CDR3 protein: CAISESRQGAAQPQHF

D gene: .
J gene: TRBJ1-6
clone size: many
V gene: TRBV12-3/TRBV12-4
CDR3 DNA: TGTGCCAGCAGTTTCAGGAATTCACCCCTCCACTTT
CDR3 protein: CASSFRNSPLHF

D gene: TRBD2
J gene: TRBJ2-5
clone size: few
V gene: TRBV19
CDR3 DNA: TGTGCCAGTAGAGGGACTAGCCAAGAGACCCAGTACTTC
CDR3 protein: CASRGTSQETQYF

D gene: .
J gene: TRBJ1-2
clone size: few
V gene: TRBV27
CDR3 DNA: TGTGCCAGCAGCCCCGATCCCGGCAGGGGAGCCTATGGCTACACCTTC
CDR3 protein: CASSPDPGRGAYGYTF

D gene: TRBD2
J gene: TRBJ2-2
clone size: many
V gene: TRBV2
CDR3 DNA: TGTGCCAGTGAGGGACTAGCGGGAGGTCACGGGGAGCTGTTTTTT
CDR3 protein: CASEGLAGGHGELFF